Only a few counts were recorded for the clone carrying this T cell receptor (beta chain). What it binds is not known. Naive-designated CD8 cells lacked CD45RO, were positively enriched for CCR7, and omitted terminally differentiated effector memory CD45RA+ cells. The data were taken from a study of shared clonotypes between healthy human individuals. Overall study findings and caveats: Approximately 5.1% was the fraction of naive CD4 clonotypes found shared across four donors.

TCRdb's copy holds only in-frame clones and misses some; the assay was immunoSEQ multiplex PCR. In the table there are about 2.1 million clones, 93% of which are singletons. Germline V CDR1 and CDR2: MGHDK, SYGVNS. V was shortened by 4 bases and J by 3 bases, with 9 bases between the two germline ends. The CDR3 is made up of 13 amino acids. The rearrangement uses TRBV25-1 and TRBJ1-1; possibly TRBD1 for D (6 bases). The TCR originated in a man aged 18 to 29 in good health. Some clones in this sample may be carry-over from other donors' samples. Sequenced input: naive CD8+ T cells from PBMCs. CDR3 nucleotide sequence: TGTGCCAGCAGTGGGCAGGGGTACACTGAAGCTTTCTTT. Its protein is CASSGQGYTEAFF.